This T cell receptor (beta chain) was sequenced in a study of shared clonotypes between healthy human individuals. Repertoires were generated with immunoSEQ multiplex PCR, while TCRdb's copy carries only in-frame clones and drops some. The sample consists of about 2.1 million clones, just under 95% of them appearing once. Naive-designated CD8 cells lacked CD45RO, were positively enriched for CCR7, and omitted terminally differentiated effector memory CD45RA+ cells. Germline CDR1 is MGHRA and CDR2 is YSYEKL. The CDR3 covers 15 residues. The V and J ends lost 3 bases and 2 bases respectively, with 13 bases between them.

Sequenced: naive CD8+ T cells from PBMCs. The J gene is TRBJ2-5, the V gene TRBV4-1; perhaps TRBD1 as D (6 bases). This clonotype was sampled from a man aged 18 to 30 in good health. Some clones in this sample may be carry-over from other donors' samples. This chain's CDR3 is CASSQRHRVQETQYF. The CDR3 region has the DNA TGCGCCAGCAGCCAGCGACACAGGGTTCAAGAGACCCAGTACTTC.